This T cell receptor (beta chain) was sequenced for a study of long-term antiretroviral therapy in people with HIV. Study summary: When the earliest samples were collected, ART was typically delayed until CD4 counts fell. Study findings and constraints: The range of CDR3 lengths in HIV repertoires proved narrower than that found in controls. Whichever time point was examined, clones expanded before ART dominated the repertoire.

CDR3 size: 22 residues. CDR1 is SGHRS and CDR2 is YFSETQ in the germline V gene. V lost 0 bases to trimming and J lost 0 bases, with 31 bases between them. To note about this clone: Antigen unknown.

It was version v3.0 of the immunoSEQ assay that was run at survey level. Repertoires were generated with immunoSEQ multiplex PCR, while TCRdb's copy carries only in-frame clones and drops some. The profile shows tens of thousands of clones, 85% to 90% of them singletons. This sequence was found in a man aged 30 to 39 with HIV. J is TRBJ2-7 and V is TRBV5-1; either TRBD1 or TRBD2 may supply D (7 bases each). This sample comprised unsorted PBMCs, obtained about 4.3 years after starting antiretroviral therapy. CDR3 region: CASSLAVDRFPWEGRSSYEQYF. DNA of the CDR3: TGCGCCAGCAGCTTGGCCGTGGACAGGTTTCCGTGGGAGGGGAGAAGCTCCTACGAGCAGTACTTC. The full variable domain, completed using reference TRBV5-1 and TRBJ2-7, is KAGVTQTPRYLIKTRGQQVTLSCSPISGHRSVSWYQQTPGQGLQFLFEYFSETQRNKGNFPGRFSGRQFSNSRSEMNVSTLELGDSALYLCASSLAVDRFPWEGRSSYEQYFGPGTRLTVT.